A single sample is the source of the 12 T cell receptor beta chains below, sequenced in a study of tumor and adjacent non-tumor tissue in lung cancer. The library came from three nested PCR rounds adapted from ARM-PCR protocols. Each CDR3 protein is one row after TCRdb ran MiXCR on the multiplex PCR reads. The data hold approximately 77,000 distinct CDR3 sequences, with 70% to 90% observed a single time. No cell sorting was done before RNA was extracted from the tissue. Distant lung tissue was collected more than 3 cm away from the tumor edge. Source material: distant non-tumor lung tissue. The receptors here all came from a man in his sixties with non-small cell lung cancer.

This clonotype was detected only once. A much larger clone sits a single nucleotide away, making a read error possible. The gene calls are TRBV5-4 and TRBJ1-2; D ambiguous. The CDR3 is 13 amino acids. Per germline, CDR1 SGHNT and CDR2 YYREEE (reference sequence). Trimming stripped 2 bases from V and 4 bases from J, with 9 bases between. The DNA for the CDR3 is TGTGCCAGCAGCTTTAGTGTGGGCTATGGCTACACCTTC. Protein product: CASSFSVGYGYTF.

Regarding this clonotype: This may stem from a read error, because a much larger clone lies one nucleotide away. The CDR3 spells CASNPSGNQPQHF. The CDR3, as DNA: TGTGCCAGCAACCCTTCGGGCAATCAGCCCCAGCATTTT. V and J are TRBV7-8 and TRBJ1-5; D gene unclear. This CDR3 spans 13 amino acids. Germline CDR1 SGHVS, CDR2 FQNEAQ. V was pared by 7 bases and J by 2 bases, with 9 bases between.

Points on this clonotype: The CDR3 does not end in the conserved phenylalanine or tryptophan, so this is likely a read error. The DNA is left out, because the CDR3 cannot be placed on it with certainty; the CDR3 is given as TCRdb lists it. The chain is built from TRBV12-3 or TRBV12-4 and TRBJ2-1; the table's TRBD2 call for D was not verified on the DNA. The CDR3 is 17 residues long, ends included. Here the CDR3 reads CASSSGTSGGTNDEQIS.

This clonotype occurred many times. The V gene is TRBV6-1, the J gene TRBJ1-5, with D hard to call. The germline V gene has CDR1 MNHNS and CDR2 SASEGT. The CDR3 totals 14 residues. V dropped 1 base and J dropped 6 bases, with 10 bases sitting between them. The CDR3 loop reads CASSEGGEIQPQHF. The DNA of the CDR3 is TGTGCCAGCAGTGAAGGCGGTGAAATTCAGCCCCAGCATTTT.

In the case of this clonotype: A junction boundary mismatches the germline segment, possibly from a read error. V gene TRBV4-1 combines with J gene TRBJ2-5, with a tentative D call TRBD2 (7 bases). Germline values: CDR1 MGHRA, CDR2 YSYEKL. The CDR3 covers 15 residues. The CDR3 region is CASSHDGGGQETQYF. The CDR3 bases are TGCGCCAGCAGCCATGATGGCGGGGGCCAAGAGACCCAGTACTTT.

A few counts support this clonotype. The conserved closing phenylalanine or tryptophan is absent in this CDR3, likely reflecting a read error. The DNA is left out, because the CDR3 cannot be placed on it with certainty; the CDR3 is given as TCRdb lists it. The chain employs TRBV11-3 and TRBJ2-3; TRBD1 is taken as the D call from the table, unchecked against the DNA. The CDR3 adds up to 13 amino acids, both ends counted. Germline V gene lookup returns CDR1 SGHNT and CDR2 YENEEA. The CDR3 protein is CASGFQGADTQFL.

This clonotype came up many times. This may come from a read error, since a much larger clone is one base off. The chain combines TRBV12-3 or TRBV12-4 with TRBJ1-1; TRBD1 is a possible D gene (6 bases). The length of the CDR3 is 14 residues. This chain's CDR3 is CAISWQGMNTEAFF. CDR3 in DNA: TGTGCCATCAGTTGGCAGGGGATGAACACTGAAGCTTTCTTT.

The chain uses TRBV29-1 and TRBJ1-3, with D possibly TRBD1 on 5 matching bases. Germline CDR1 reads SQVTM; CDR2 reads ANQGSEA. The CDR3 loop spans 13 amino acids. The CDR3 region is CNEYRTLGNTIYF. Here the CDR3 DNA reads TGCAACGAGTACAGGACGCTTGGAAACACCATATATTTT.

On this clonotype: The germline gene is not matched at one end of the junction; a read error may be the cause. The rearrangement uses TRBV10-2 and TRBJ2-1; 10 bases map to TRBD2. The V gene's germline CDR1 is WSHSY and CDR2 SAAADI. This CDR3 comprises 17 residues. This CDR3 reads CASEGTSVRESYNEQFF. The CDR3 bases are TGCGCCAGCGAGGGGACTAGCGTGAGGGAATCCTACAATGAGCAGTTCTTT.

On this clonotype itself: A read error may produce the germline difference seen at one junction end. This chain links TRBV11-2 with TRBJ2-5, with 7 bases identical to TRBD1. There are 13 residues in the CDR3. Germline loops: CDR1 SGHAT, CDR2 FQNNGV. CDR3 residues: CASISTGEEAQYF. The DNA for the CDR3 is TGTGCTAGCATCTCCACAGGGGAAGAGGCCCAGTACTTC.

This clonotype was found many times. The chain carries TRBV4-1 and TRBJ2-1; 11 bases align to TRBD2. Trimming removed 6 bases from V and 0 bases from J; junction bases left unmatched: 10. This CDR3 comprises 18 residues. Germline CDR1 is MGHRA and CDR2 is YSYEKL. CDR3 sequence (DNA): TGCGCCAGCAGACGGACTAGCGGGTCCGGCACCTCCTACAATGAGCAGTTCTTC. Amino acid sequence: CASRRTSGSGTSYNEQFF.

This clonotype came up many times. The genes are TRBV5-1 and TRBJ1-3; no reliable D call. The V end lost 2 bases, the J end lost 3 bases, and 9 bases lay between the germline ends. There are 14 residues in the CDR3. The germline CDR1 and CDR2 sequences are SGHRS and YFSETQ. The CDR3 DNA follows: TGCGCCAGCAGCTTCGACACTCGTGGAAACACCATATATTTT. Its translation: CASSFDTRGNTIYF.